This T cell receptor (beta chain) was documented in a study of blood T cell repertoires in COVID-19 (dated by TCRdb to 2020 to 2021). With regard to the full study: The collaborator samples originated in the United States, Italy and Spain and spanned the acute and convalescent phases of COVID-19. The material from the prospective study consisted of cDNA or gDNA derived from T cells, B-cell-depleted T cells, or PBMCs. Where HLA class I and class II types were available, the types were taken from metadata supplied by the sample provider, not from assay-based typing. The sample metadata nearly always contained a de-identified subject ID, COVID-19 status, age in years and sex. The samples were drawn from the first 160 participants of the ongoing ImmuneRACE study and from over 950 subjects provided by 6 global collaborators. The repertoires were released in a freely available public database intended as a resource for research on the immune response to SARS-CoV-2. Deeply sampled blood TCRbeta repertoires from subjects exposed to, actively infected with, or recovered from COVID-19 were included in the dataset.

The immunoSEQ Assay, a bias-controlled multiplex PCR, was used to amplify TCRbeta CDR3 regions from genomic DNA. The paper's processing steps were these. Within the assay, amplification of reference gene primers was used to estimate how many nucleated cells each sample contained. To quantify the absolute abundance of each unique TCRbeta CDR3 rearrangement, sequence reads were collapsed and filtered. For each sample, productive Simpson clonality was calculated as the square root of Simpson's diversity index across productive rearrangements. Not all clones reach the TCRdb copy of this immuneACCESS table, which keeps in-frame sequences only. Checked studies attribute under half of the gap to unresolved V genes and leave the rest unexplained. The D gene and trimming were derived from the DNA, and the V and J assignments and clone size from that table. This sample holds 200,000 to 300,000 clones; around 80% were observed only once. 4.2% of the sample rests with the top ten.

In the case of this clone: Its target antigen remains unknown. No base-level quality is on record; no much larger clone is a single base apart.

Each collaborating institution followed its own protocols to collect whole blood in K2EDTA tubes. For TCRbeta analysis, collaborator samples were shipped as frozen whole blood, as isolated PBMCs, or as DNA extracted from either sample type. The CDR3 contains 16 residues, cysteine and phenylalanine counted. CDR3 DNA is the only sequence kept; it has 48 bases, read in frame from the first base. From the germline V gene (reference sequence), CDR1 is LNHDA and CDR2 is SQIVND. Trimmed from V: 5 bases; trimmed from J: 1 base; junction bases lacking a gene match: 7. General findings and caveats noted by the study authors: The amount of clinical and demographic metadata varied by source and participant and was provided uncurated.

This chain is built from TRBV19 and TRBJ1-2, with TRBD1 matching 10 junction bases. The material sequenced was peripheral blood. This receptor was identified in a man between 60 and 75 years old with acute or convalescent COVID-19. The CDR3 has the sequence CASSPTDRGGNYGYTF. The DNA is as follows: TGTGCCAGTAGTCCGACGGACAGGGGGGGTAACTATGGCTACACCTTC.